This entry lists 16 T cell receptor beta chains sequenced from one sample in a study of blood T cell repertoires in COVID-19. The assay was immunoSEQ multiplex PCR, and TCRdb's table has in-frame clones only and misses some. The sample gives over 140,000 clones, around 79% of which show up once; 2.5% to 3.5% is in the top ten. Sequencing was done on a sample of PBMCs or T cells enriched from blood (not recorded which). The receptors originated from a woman aged 45 to 65 who had recovered from COVID-19.

Comment on this clone: A read error may be the cause here, since a much bigger clone is one base away. The chain has TRBV28 and TRBJ2-5, with 11 bases lining up with TRBD2. V lost 9 bases to trimming and J lost 5 bases; unmatched junction nucleotides: 8. CDR1 is MDHEN and CDR2 is SYDVKM in the germline V gene. This CDR3 spans 14 amino acids. The CDR3 here is CASRDSGRGETQYF. DNA of the CDR3: TGTGCCAGTAGAGATAGCGGGAGGGGGGAGACCCAGTACTTC.

The chain combines TRBV5-1 with TRBJ1-1, with D maybe TRBD1 (6 bases). The germline V gene has CDR1 SGHRS and CDR2 YFSETQ. This CDR3 has 15 amino acids. Trimming stripped 5 bases from V and 1 base from J, with 15 bases between. This CDR3 is CASRNPGTQNTEAFF. CDR3 DNA sequence: TGCGCCAGCAGAAACCCCGGGACACAGAACACTGAAGCTTTCTTT.

The chain joins TRBV7-6 to TRBJ1-2, with TRBD1 matching 9 bases. V shed 2 bases and J 8 bases; nucleotides not matched to a gene: 9. This CDR3 region has 15 residues. Germline-derived CDR1 and CDR2 are SGHVS and FNYEAQ. CDR3 DNA sequence: TGTGCCAGCAGCTTAAGACAGGGGGGGCAGGGAGGCTACACCTTC. Amino acid sequence: CASSLRQGGQGGYTF.

The rearrangement uses TRBV20-1 and TRBJ2-5; perhaps TRBD2 as D (5 bases). The ends were cut back, 3 bases at V and 1 base at J, with 9 bases in the middle. Germline CDR1 DFQATT, CDR2 SNEGSKA (reference sequence). This CDR3 contains 13 residues. The CDR3 region is CSASRTPQETQYF. The CDR3 nucleotides read TGCAGTGCTAGTCGGACTCCCCAAGAGACCCAGTACTTC.

This clone was counted only a few times. This chain links TRBV28 with TRBJ1-2, with D uncertain. V was trimmed by 2 bases and J by 7 bases, leaving 5 bases between them. The germline V gene has CDR1 MDHEN and CDR2 SYDVKM. The CDR3 runs 11 residues. CDR3 sequence (DNA): TGTGCCAGCAGTTTAAACGGTGGCTACACCTTC. Protein sequence: CASSLNGGYTF.

The V and J genes are TRBV30 and TRBJ1-6; tentatively, D is TRBD1 (6 bases). Germline CDR1 GTSNPN, CDR2 SVGIG (reference sequence). Trimming cost V 8 bases and J 7 bases, with 18 bases left between them. This CDR3 comprises 14 residues. CDR3 DNA: TGTGCCGGTCGTCGTGGGGGCTTGAATTCACCCCTCCACTTT. It is translated as CAGRRGGLNSPLHF.

The chain joins TRBV28 to TRBJ1-4; 9 positions match TRBD1. The CDR3 length is 15 residues. V shed 1 base and J 5 bases; nucleotides not matched to a gene: 2. CDR1 is MDHEN, CDR2 SYDVKM, per germline. The CDR3 coding sequence is TGTGCCAGCAGTTTATTCGGGACAGGGAATGAAAAACTGTTTTTT. This translates into CASSLFGTGNEKLFF.

This chain joins TRBV6-4 and TRBJ1-4; no definite D call. The CDR3 extends over 13 amino acids. V dropped 4 bases and J dropped 7 bases, with 10 bases sitting between them. Germline V gives CDR1 MRHNA, CDR2 SNTAGT. The CDR3 DNA is TGTGCCAGCAGTGTCGAGCTTGGTGAAAAACTGTTTTTT. This translates into CASSVELGEKLFF.

V is TRBV9 and J is TRBJ1-2; 9 bases line up with TRBD1. The CDR3 spans 15 residues. CDR1 and CDR2 from the germline V gene are SGDLS and YYNGEE. V trimming: 0 bases; J trimming: 6 bases; junction bases outside the gene matches: 6. For the CDR3, the DNA is TGTGCCAGCAGCGTAGCCCGGACAGGGGAGCATGGCTACACCTTC. Encoded protein: CASSVARTGEHGYTF.

The chain uses TRBV7-9 and TRBJ2-7, with D perhaps matching TRBD2 (7 bases). V was pared by 5 bases and J by 3 bases, with 14 bases between. Per germline, CDR1 SEHNR and CDR2 FQNEAQ (reference sequence). The CDR3 is 14 amino acids. The CDR3 nucleotides are TGTGCCAGCAGCCTCCCGCGGGGGCGCTACGAGCAGTACTTC. This encodes CASSLPRGRYEQYF.

This chain links TRBV30 with TRBJ2-7, with 10 positions matching TRBD1. V lost 2 bases to trimming and J lost 7 bases; unmatched junction nucleotides: 8. This CDR3 has 14 amino acids. CDR1 GTSNPN and CDR2 SVGIG come from the germline V gene (reference sequence). The CDR3 loop is CAWSPGTGAWEQYF. CDR3 DNA: TGTGCCTGGAGTCCCGGGACAGGGGCATGGGAGCAGTACTTC.

The chain couples TRBV24-1 to TRBJ2-1, with 10 bases lining up with TRBD2. V lost 1 base and J lost 6; bases outside the gene matches: 11. Germline assignment: CDR1 KGHDR and CDR2 SFDVKD. The CDR3 length is 18 residues. The chain's CDR3 is CATSDLRAGGPRSNEQFF. The DNA of the CDR3 is TGTGCCACCAGTGATTTAAGAGCGGGAGGGCCCCGGAGCAATGAGCAGTTCTTC.

There are a few counts of this clone. This rearrangement joins TRBV4-1 to TRBJ1-5; D is perhaps TRBD1 (5 bases). The CDR3 extends over 16 amino acids. V was pared by 0 bases and J by 3 bases, with 12 bases between. Germline V gene sequence: CDR1 MGHRA, CDR2 YSYEKL. CDR3 region: CASSQDPSGVNQPQHF. The CDR3 DNA follows: TGCGCCAGCAGCCAAGATCCTTCGGGGGTCAATCAGCCCCAGCATTTT.

The chain couples TRBV9 to TRBJ2-1; TRBD2 matches 10 bases. This CDR3 contains 17 residues. The germline V gene encodes CDR1 SGDLS and CDR2 YYNGEE. The J segment lost 4 bases and the V segment lost 2 bases, leaving 9 bases of the junction unmatched. The CDR3: CASSVSGRTNSYNEQFF. For the CDR3, the DNA is TGTGCCAGCAGCGTTAGCGGGAGGACCAACAGTTACAATGAGCAGTTCTTC. Drawing the rest from reference TRBV9 and TRBJ2-1, the complete variable domain is DSGVTQTPKHLITATGQRVTLRCSPRSGDLSVYWYQQSLDQGLQFLIQYYNGEERAKGNILERFSAQQFPDLHSELNLSSLELGDSALYFCASSVSGRTNSYNEQFFGPGTRLTVL.

Here the CDR3 reads CASSLAGGGGYTGELFF. As DNA, the CDR3 is TGCGCCAGCAGCTTGGCCGGAGGGGGCGGGTACACCGGGGAGCTGTTTTTT. This chain uses TRBV5-1 with TRBJ2-2, with a possible D match to TRBD1 (7 bases). Trimming removed 0 bases at V and 3 bases at J, with 15 bases between. The CDR3 extends over 17 amino acids. Germline CDR1 and CDR2: SGHRS and YFSETQ.

This clone was observed a few times. This chain links TRBV24-1 with TRBJ2-5; 11 nucleotides align to TRBD2. V trimming: 7 bases; J trimming: 5 bases; junction bases outside the gene matches: 8. From germline, CDR1 is KGHDR and CDR2 SFDVKD. The CDR3 is 15 residues long. The CDR3 here is CATSELAGEVETQYF. The CDR3 DNA is TGTGCCACCAGCGAACTAGCGGGGGAGGTGGAGACCCAGTACTTC.